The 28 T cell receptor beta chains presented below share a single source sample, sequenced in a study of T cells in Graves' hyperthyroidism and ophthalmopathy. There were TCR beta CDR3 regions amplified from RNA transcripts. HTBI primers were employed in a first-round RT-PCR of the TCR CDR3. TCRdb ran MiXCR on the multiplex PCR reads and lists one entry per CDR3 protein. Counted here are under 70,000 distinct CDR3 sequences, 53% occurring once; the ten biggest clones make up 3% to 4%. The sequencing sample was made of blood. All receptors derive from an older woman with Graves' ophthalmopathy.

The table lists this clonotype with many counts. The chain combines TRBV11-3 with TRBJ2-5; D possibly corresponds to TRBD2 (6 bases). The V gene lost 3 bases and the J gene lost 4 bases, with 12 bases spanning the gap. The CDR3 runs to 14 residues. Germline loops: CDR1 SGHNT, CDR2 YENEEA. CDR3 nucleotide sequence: TGTGCCAGCAGCTTGACGGGAGAGGGAGAGACCCAGTACTTC. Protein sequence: CASSLTGEGETQYF.

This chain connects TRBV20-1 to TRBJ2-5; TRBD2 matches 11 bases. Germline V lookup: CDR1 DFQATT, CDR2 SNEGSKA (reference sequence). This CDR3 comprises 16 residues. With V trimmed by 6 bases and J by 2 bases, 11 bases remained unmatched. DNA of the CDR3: TGCAGTGCCGGAACGGGACTAGCGGCAAATCAAGAGACCCAGTACTTC. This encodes CSAGTGLAANQETQYF.

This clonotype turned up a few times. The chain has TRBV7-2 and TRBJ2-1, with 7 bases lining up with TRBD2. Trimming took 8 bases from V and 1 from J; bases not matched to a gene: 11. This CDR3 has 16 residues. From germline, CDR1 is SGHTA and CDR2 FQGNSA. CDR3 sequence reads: CASRLAGARSYNEQFF. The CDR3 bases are TGTGCCAGCCGACTAGCTGGGGCAAGGTCCTACAATGAGCAGTTCTTC. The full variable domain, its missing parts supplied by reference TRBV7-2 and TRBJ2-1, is GAGVSQSPSNKVTEKGKDVELRCDPISGHTALYWYRQSLGQGLEFLIYFQGNSAPDKSGLPSDRFSAERTGGSVSTLTIQRTQQEDSAVYLCASRLAGARSYNEQFFGPGTRLTVL.

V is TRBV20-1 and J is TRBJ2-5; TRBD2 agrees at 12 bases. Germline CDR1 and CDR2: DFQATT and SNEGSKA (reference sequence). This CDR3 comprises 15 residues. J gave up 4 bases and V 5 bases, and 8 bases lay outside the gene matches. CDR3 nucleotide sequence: TGCAGTGCTCCCCGCCCGGGACTAGCGGGAGAGACCCAGTACTTC. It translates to CSAPRPGLAGETQYF.

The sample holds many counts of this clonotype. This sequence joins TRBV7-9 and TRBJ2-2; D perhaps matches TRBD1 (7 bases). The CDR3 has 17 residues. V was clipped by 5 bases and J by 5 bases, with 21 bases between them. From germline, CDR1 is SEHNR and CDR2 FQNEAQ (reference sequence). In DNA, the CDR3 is TGTGCCAGCAGCGCGAAGACAGGGTTGGGGAGGACCGGGGAGCTGTTTTTT. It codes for CASSAKTGLGRTGELFF.

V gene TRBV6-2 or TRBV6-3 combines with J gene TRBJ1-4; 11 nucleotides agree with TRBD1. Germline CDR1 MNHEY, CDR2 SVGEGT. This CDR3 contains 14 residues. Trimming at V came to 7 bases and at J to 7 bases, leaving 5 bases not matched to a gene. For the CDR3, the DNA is TGTGCCAGCACCCTGGGACAGGGGGTTGAAAAACTGTTTTTT. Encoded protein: CASTLGQGVEKLFF.

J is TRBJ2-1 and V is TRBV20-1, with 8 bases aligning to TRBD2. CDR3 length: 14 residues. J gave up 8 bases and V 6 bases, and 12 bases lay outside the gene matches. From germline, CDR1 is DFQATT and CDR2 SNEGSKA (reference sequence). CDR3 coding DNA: TGCAGTGCCCTATCGGGGGGGGGTTGGGATGAGCAGTTCTTC. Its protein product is CSALSGGGWDEQFF.

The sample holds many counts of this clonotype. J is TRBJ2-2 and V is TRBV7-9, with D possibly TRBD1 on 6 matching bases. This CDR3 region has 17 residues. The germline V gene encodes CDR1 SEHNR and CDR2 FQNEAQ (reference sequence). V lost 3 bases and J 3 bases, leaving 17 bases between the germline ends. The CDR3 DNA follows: TGTGCCAGCAGCTTTCAGGGGACACTTTTCCACACCGGGGAGCTGTTTTTT. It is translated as CASSFQGTLFHTGELFF.

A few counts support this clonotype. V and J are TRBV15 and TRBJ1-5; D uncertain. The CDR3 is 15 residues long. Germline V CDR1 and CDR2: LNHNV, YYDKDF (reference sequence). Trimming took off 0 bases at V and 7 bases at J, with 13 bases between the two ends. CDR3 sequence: CATSRDFRGRQPQHF. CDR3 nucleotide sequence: TGTGCCACCAGCAGAGATTTTAGAGGGAGGCAGCCCCAGCATTTT.

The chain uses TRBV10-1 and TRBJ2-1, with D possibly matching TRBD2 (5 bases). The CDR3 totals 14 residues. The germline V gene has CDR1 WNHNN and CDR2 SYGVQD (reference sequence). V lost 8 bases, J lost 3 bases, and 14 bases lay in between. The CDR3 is CASFTGIDYNEQFF. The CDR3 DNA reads TGCGCCAGCTTTACCGGGATTGACTACAATGAGCAGTTCTTC.

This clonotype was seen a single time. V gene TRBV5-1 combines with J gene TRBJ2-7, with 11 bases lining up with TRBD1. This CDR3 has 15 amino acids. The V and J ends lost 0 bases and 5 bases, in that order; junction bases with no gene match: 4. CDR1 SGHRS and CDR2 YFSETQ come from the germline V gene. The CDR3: CASSLGRTGGDEQYF. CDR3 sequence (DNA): TGCGCCAGCAGCTTGGGTCGGACAGGGGGCGACGAGCAGTACTTC.

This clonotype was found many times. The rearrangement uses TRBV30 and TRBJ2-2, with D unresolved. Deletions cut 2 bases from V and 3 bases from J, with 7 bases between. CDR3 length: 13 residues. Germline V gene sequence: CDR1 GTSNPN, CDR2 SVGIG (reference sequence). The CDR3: CAWSLGYTGELFF. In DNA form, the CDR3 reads TGTGCCTGGAGTTTAGGGTACACCGGGGAGCTGTTTTTT.

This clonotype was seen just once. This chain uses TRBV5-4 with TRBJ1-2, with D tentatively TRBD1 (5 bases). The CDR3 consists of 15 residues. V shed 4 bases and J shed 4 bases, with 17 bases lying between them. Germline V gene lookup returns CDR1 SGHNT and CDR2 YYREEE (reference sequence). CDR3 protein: CASSPGRLALYGYTF. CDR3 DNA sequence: TGTGCCAGCAGCCCAGGGCGACTCGCTCTCTATGGCTACACCTTC.

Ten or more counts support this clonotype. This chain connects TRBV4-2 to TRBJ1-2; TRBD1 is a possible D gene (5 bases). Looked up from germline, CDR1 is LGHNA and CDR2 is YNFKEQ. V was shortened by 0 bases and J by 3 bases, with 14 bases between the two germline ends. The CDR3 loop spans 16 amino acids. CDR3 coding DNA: TGTGCCAGCAGCCAAGAGGGGGGGGAAGGGTACTATGGCTACACCTTC. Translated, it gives CASSQEGGEGYYGYTF.

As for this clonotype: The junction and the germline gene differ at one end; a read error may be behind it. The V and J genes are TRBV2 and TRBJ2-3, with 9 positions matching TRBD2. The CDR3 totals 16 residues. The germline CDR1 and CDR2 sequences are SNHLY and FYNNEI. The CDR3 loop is CASRTGLAQSTDTQCF. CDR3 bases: TGTGCCAGCAGGACGGGACTAGCACAGAGCACAGATACGCAGTGTTTT.

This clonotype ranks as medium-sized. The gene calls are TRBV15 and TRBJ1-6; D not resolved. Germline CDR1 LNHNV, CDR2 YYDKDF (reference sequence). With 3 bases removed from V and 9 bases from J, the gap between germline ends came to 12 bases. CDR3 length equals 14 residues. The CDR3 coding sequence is TGTGCCACCAGCAGTCGGAAAGGACCTTCACCCCTCCACTTT. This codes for CATSSRKGPSPLHF.

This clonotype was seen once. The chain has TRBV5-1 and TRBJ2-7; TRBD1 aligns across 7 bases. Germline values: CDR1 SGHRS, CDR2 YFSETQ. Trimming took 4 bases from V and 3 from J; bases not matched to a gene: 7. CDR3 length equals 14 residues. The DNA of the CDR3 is TGCGCCAGCAGCGTGCCGGGACAGAACTACGAGCAGTACTTC. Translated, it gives CASSVPGQNYEQYF.

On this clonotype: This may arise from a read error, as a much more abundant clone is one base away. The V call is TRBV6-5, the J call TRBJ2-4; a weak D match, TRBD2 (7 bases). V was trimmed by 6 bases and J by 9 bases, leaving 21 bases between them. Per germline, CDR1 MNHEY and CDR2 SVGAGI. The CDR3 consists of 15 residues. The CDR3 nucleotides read TGTGCCAGCAGAACCGACGGGGGAAGGGGGGGCATTCAGTACTTC. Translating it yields CASRTDGGRGGIQYF.

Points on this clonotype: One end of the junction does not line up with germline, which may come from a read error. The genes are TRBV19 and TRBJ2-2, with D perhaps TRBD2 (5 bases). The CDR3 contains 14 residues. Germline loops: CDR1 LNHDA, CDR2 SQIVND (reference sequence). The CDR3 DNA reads TGTACCAGTAGTAGCTATATTGGCATCGGGGAGCTGCTTTTT. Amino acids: CTSSSYIGIGELLF.

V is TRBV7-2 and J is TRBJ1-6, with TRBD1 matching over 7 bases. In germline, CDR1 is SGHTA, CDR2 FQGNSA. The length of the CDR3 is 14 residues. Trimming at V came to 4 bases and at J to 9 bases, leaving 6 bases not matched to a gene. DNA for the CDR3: TGTGCCAGCAGCTCCCGGGACAGCCCTTCACCCCTCCACTTT. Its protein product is CASSSRDSPSPLHF.

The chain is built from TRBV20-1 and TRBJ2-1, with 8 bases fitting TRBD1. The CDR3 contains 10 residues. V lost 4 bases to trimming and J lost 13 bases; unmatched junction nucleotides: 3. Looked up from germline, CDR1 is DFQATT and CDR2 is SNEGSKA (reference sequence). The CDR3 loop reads CSATGTGQFF. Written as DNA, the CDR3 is TGCAGTGCTACCGGGACAGGCCAGTTCTTC.

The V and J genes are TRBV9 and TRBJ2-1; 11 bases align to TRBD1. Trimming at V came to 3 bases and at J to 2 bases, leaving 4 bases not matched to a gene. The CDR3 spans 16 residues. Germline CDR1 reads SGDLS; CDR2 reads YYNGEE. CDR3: CASSEGTGGPYNEQFF. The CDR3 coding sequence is TGTGCCAGCAGCGAAGGGACAGGGGGTCCCTACAATGAGCAGTTCTTC. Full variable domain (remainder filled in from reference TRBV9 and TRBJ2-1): DSGVTQTPKHLITATGQRVTLRCSPRSGDLSVYWYQQSLDQGLQFLIQYYNGEERAKGNILERFSAQQFPDLHSELNLSSLELGDSALYFCASSEGTGGPYNEQFFGPGTRLTVL.

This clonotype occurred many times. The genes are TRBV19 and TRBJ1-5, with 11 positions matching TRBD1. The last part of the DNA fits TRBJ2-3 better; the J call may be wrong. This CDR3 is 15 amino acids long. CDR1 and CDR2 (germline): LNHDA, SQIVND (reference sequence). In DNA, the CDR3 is TGTGCCAGTAGTCACCTGGGACAGGGGGGTCAGCCCCAGTATTTT. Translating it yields CASSHLGQGGQPQYF.

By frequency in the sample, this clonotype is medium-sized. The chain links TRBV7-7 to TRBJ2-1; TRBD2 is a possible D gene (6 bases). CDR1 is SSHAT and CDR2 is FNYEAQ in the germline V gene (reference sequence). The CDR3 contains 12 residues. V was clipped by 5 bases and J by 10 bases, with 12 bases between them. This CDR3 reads CASSKGTGEQFF. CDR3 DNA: TGTGCCAGCAGCAAAGGGACTGGAGAGCAGTTCTTC.

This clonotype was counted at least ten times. DNA of the CDR3: TGTGCCAGCACCCCGGGGCAGCCTTATGGCTACACCTTC. Protein sequence: CASTPGQPYGYTF. The genes are TRBV28 and TRBJ1-2; possible D gene TRBD1, 5 bases. V was cut by 7 bases and J by 5 bases, with 14 bases left in between. The CDR3 extends over 13 amino acids. The V gene's germline CDR1 is MDHEN and CDR2 SYDVKM.

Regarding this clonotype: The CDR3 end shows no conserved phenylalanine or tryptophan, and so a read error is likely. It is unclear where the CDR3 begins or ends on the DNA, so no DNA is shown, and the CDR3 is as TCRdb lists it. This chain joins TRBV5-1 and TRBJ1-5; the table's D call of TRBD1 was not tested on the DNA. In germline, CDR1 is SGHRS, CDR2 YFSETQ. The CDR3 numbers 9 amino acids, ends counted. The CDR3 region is CASKRGQGA.

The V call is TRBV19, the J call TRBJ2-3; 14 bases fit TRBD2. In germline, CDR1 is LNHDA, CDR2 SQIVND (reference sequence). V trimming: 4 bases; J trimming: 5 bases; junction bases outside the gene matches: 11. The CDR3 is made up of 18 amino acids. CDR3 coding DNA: TGTGCCAGTAGTAGAGGGGGGACTAGCGGGAGTCAGCAAGATACGCAGTATTTT. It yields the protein CASSRGGTSGSQQDTQYF. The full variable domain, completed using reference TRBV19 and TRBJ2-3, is DGGITQSPKYLFRKEGQNVTLSCEQNLNHDAMYWYRQDPGQGLRLIYYSQIVNDFQKGDIAEGYSVSREKKESFPLTVTSAQKNPTAFYLCASSRGGTSGSQQDTQYFGPGTRLTVL.

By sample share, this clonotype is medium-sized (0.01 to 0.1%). The CDR3 spells CSVPTGGYGYTF. In DNA, the CDR3 is TGCAGCGTTCCTACAGGGGGCTATGGCTACACCTTC. The chain recombines TRBV29-1 with TRBJ1-2; TRBD1 agrees at 8 bases. The V segment lost 5 bases and the J segment 4 bases; nucleotides outside the gene matches: 3. Germline CDR1 and CDR2: SQVTM and ANQGSEA. The length of the CDR3 is 12 residues.